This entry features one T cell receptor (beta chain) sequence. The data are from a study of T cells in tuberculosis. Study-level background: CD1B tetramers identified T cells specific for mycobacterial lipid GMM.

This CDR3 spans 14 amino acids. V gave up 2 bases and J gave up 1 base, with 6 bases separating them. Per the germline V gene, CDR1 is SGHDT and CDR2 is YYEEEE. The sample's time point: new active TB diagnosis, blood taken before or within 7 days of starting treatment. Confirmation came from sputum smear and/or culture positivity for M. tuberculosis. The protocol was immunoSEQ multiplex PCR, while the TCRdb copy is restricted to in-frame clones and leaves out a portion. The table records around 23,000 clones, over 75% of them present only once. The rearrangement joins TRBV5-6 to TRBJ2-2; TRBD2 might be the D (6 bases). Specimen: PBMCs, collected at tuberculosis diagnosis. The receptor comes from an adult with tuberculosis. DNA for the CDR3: TGTGCCAGCAGCTTCGGGGGGAACACCGGGGAGCTGTTTTTT. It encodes CASSFGGNTGELFF.